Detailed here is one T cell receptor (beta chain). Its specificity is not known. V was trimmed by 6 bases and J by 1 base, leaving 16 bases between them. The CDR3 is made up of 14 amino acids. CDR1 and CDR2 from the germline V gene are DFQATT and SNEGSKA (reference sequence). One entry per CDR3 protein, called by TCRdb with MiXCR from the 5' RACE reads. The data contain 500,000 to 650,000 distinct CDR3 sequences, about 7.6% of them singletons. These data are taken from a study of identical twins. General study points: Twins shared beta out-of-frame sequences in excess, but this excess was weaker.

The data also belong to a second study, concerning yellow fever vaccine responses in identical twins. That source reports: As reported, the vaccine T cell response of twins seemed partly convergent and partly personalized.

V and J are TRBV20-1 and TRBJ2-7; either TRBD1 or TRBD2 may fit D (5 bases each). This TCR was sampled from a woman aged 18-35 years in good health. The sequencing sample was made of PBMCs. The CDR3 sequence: CSAGTGTDSYEQYF. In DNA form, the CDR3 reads TGCAGTGCCGGGACCGGGACGGATTCCTACGAGCAGTACTTC.